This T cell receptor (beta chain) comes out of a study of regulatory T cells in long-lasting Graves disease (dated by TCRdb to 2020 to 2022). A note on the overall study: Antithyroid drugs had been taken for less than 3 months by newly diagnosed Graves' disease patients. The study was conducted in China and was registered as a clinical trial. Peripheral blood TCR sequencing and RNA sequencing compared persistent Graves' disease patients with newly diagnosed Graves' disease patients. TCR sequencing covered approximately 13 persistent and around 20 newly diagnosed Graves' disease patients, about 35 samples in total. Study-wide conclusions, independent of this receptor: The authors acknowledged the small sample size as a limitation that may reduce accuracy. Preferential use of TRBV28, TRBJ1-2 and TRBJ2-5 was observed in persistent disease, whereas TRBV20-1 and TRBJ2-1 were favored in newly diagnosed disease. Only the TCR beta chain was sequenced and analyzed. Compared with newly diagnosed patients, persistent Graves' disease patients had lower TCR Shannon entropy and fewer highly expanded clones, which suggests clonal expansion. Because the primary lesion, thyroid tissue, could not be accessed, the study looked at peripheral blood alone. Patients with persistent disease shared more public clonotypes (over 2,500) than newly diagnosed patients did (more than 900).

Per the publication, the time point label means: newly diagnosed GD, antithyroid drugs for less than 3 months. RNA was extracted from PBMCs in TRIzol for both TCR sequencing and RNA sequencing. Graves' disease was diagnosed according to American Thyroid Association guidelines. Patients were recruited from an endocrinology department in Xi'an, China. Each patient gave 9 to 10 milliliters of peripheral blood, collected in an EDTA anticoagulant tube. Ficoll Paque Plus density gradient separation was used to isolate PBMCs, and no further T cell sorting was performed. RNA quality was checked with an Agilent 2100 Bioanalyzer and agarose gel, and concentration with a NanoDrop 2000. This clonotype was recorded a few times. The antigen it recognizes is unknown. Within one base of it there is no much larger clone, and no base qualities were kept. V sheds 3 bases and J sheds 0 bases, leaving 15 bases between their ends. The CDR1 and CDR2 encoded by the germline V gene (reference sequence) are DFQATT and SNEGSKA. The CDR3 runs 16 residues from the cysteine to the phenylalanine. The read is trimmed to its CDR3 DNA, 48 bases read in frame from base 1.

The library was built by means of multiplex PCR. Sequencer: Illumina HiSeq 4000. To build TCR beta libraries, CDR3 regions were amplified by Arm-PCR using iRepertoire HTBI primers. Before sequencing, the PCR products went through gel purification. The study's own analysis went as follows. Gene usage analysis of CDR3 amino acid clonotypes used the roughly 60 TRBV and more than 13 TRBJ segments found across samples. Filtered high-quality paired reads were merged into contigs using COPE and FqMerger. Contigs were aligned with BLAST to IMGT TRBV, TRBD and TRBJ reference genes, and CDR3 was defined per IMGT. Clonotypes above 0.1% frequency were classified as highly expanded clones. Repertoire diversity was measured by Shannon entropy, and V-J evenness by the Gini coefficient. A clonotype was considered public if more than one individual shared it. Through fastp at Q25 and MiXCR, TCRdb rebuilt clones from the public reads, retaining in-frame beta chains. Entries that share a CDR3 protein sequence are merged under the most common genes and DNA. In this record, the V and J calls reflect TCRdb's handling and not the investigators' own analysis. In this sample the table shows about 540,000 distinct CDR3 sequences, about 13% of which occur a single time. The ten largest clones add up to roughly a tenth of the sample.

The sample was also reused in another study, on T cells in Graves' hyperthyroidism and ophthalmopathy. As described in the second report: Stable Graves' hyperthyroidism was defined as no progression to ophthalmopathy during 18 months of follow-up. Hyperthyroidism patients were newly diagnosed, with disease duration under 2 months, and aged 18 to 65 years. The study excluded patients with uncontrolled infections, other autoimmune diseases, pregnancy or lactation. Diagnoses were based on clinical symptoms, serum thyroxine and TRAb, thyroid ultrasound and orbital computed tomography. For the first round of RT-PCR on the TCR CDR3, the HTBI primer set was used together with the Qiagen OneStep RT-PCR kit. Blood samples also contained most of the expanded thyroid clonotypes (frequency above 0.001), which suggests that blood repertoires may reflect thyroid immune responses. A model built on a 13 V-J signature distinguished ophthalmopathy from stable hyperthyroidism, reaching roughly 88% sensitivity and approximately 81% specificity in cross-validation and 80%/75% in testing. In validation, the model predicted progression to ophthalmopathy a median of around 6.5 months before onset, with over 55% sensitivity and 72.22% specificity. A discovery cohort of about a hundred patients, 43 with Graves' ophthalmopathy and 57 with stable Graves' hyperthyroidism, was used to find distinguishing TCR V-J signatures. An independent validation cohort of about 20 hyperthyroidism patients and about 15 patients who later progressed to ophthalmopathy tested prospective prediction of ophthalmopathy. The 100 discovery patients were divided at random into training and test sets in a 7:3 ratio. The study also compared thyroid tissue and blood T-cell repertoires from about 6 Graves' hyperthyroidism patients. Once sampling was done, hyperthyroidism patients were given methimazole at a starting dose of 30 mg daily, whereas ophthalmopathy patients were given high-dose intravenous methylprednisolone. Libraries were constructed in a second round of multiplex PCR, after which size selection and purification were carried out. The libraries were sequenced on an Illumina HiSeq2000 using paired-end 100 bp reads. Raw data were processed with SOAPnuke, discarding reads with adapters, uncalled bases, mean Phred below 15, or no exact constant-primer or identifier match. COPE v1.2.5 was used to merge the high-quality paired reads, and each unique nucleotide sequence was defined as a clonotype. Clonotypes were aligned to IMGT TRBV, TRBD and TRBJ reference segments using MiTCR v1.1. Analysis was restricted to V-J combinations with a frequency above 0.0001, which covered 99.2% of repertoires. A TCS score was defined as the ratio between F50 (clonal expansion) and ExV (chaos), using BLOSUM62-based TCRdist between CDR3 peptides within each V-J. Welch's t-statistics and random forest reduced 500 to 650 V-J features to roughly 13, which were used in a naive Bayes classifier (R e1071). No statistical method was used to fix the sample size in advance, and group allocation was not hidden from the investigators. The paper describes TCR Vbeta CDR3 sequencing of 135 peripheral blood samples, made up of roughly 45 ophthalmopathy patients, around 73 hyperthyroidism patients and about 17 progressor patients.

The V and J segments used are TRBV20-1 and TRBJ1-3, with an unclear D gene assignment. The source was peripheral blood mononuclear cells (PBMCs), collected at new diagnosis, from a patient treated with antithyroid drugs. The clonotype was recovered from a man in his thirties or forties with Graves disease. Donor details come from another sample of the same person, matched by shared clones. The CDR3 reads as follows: CSASQPRLGSGNTIYF. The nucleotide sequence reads TGCAGTGCTAGCCAGCCCCGACTGGGCTCTGGAAACACCATATATTTT.